This TCR delta chain was recorded in a study of gamma-delta chains in newborns, infants, children. Study summary: Polyclonal expansion of innate γδ T cells after birth follows microbial exposure.

TCRdb made new clone calls on the reads using CATT. Here the sample spans around 2,300 delta-chain clones, about 1% being singletons. Germline CDR1 and CDR2: GEAIGNYY and EKD. The CDR3 is 18 residues long. Comments on this clone: A clone one base away is much larger, so this may be a read error. Distinct nucleotide sequences in the sample also encode this CDR3.

V usage is TRDV2 and J usage is TRDJ3, with 10 bases lining up with TRDD3. The source material was blood. This clonotype originated in a child who was a newborn, infant or young child, either healthy, febrile or measles-vaccinated (not recorded which). The CDR3 sequence: CACDTGGYASWDTRQMFF. CDR3 in DNA: TGTGCCTGTGACACCGGGGGATACGCATCCTGGGACACCCGACAGATGTTCTTC.